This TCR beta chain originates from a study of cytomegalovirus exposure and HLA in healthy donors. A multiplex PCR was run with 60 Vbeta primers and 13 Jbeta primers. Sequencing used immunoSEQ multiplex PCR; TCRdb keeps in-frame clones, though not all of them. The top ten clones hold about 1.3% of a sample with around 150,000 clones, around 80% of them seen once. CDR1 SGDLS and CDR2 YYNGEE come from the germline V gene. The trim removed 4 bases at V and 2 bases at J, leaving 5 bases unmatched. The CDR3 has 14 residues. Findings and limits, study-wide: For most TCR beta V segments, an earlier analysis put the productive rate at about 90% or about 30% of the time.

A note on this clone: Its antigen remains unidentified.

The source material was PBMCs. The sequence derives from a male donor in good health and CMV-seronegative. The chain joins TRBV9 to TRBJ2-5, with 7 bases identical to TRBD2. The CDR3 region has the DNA TGTGCCAGCAGCAGGGGAGGGACGCAAGAGACCCAGTACTTC. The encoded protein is CASSRGGTQETQYF.